This T cell receptor (beta chain) was sequenced during a study of T cell changes during pregnancy in multiple sclerosis. Measured with immunoSEQ multiplex PCR; TCRdb has only the in-frame clones, and not every one. Altogether more than 60,000 clones are present, more than 85% being singletons, with the ten largest covering 1.4%. The germline V gene has CDR1 MNHEY and CDR2 SMNVEV (reference sequence). This CDR3 has 17 amino acids. V lost 6 bases and J lost 8, with 26 bases in between. The receptor was derived from a female donor with multiple sclerosis, enrolled in a pregnancy study. The rearrangement links TRBV27 to TRBJ2-1; perhaps TRBD2 as D (7 bases). The sequences come from peripheral blood, collected in the second trimester of pregnancy. The CDR3 sequence: CASSKKRGAALGDEQFF. CDR3 DNA sequence: TGTGCCAGCAGCAAAAAACGGGGGGCGGCCCTGGGGGATGAGCAGTTCTTC.